This T cell receptor beta chain was sequenced for a study of T-cell reconstitution after alpha-beta-depleted transplantation in children. Unique molecular identifiers were built into the TCRbeta library. TCRdb processed the PCR reads anew with MiXCR; each CDR3 protein has one entry. The table lists 95,000 to 120,000 distinct CDR3 sequences, around 6.4% of them singletons. The CDR3 consists of 13 residues. Per germline, CDR1 SEHNR and CDR2 FQNEAQ (reference sequence). Trimming removed 3 bases from V and 0 bases from J, with 5 bases in between. Overall study results and limits: Surviving recipient T cells and intrathymic progenitors accounted for some patients' high TCRbeta diversity at day 60. By one year post-transplant, T-cell counts and diversity largely arose from T cells that were newly produced. Approximately two months post-transplant, alpha-beta T cells reportedly originated from several hundred expanded graft clones.

This clonotype was detected ten times or more. Its target is not known. Sequences were derived from PBMCs, mostly from graft donor cells, sampled 360 days after TCRalphabeta/CD19-depleted stem cell transplant. V and J are TRBV7-9 and TRBJ1-1; D remains unclear. The receptor's source is a male patient aged 2 to 9 who had a stem cell transplant for acute lymphoblastic leukemia, so the T cells may come from the graft donor. DNA of the CDR3: TGTGCCAGCAGCTTGGCTTTGAACACTGAAGCTTTCTTT. Translating gives CASSLALNTEAFF.